The TCR beta chain described here comes from a study of cytomegalovirus exposure and HLA in healthy donors. Regarding this clone: Its antigen is not identified.

V shed 4 bases and J 9 bases; nucleotides not matched to a gene: 8. The CDR3 extends over 16 amino acids. Looked up from germline, CDR1 is SGHTA and CDR2 is FQGTGA. The assay was immunoSEQ multiplex PCR, and TCRdb's table has in-frame clones only and misses some. The data contain 150,000 to 250,000 clones, about 81% of them seen just once; the ten biggest clones take up less than 1.5%. The study, taken as a whole, reports: The tendency of first-cohort TCR clusters to co-occur in the 110 or so validation repertoires emerged from a later analysis. It was approximately 150 TCR beta chains that were listed as cytomegalovirus-associated.

The chain carries TRBV7-3 and TRBJ1-6; 11 positions match TRBD1. The receptor's source is a woman aged 25 to 45 in good health and CMV-seronegative. Sequencing was done on a sample of PBMCs. The CDR3 coding sequence is TGTGCCAGCAGCTCCCTAGGACAGGGGGCGGCTTCACCCCTCCACTTT. Its protein product is CASSSLGQGAASPLHF. The variable domain in full, completed from reference TRBV7-3 and TRBJ1-6, reads GAGVSQTPSNKVTEKGKYVELRCDPISGHTALYWYRQSLGQGPEFLIYFQGTGAADDSGLPNDRFFAVRPEGSVSTLKIQRTERGDSAVYLCASSSLGQGAASPLHFGNGTRLTVT.